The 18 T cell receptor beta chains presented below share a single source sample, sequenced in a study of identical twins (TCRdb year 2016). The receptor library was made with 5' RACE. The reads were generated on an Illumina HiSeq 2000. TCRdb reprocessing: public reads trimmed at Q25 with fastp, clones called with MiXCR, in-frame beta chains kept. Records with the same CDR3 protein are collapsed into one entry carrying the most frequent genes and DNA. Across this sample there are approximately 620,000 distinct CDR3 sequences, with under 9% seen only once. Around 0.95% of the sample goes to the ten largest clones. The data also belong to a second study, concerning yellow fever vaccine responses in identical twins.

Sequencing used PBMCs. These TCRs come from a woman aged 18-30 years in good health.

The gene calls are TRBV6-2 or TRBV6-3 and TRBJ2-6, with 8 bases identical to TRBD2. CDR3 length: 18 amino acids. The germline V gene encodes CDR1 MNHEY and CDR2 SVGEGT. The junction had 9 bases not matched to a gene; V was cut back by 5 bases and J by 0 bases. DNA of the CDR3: TGTGCCAGCAGTCCCTCGGGGGGGTCGAGCTCTGGGGCCAACGTCCTGACTTTC. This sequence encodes CASSPSGGSSSGANVLTF.

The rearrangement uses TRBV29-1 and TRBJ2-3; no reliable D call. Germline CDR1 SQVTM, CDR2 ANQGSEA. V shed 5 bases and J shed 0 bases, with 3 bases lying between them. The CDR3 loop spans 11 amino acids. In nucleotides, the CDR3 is TGCAGCGTTAAAAGCACAGATACGCAGTATTTT. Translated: CSVKSTDTQYF.

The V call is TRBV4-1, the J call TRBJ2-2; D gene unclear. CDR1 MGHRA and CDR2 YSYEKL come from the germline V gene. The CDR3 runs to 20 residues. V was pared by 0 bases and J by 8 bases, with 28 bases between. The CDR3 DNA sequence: TGCGCCAGCAGCCAAGATTTATCGGCCCGATTTGGCTTTGGATCTGGGGAGCTGTTTTTT. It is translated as CASSQDLSARFGFGSGELFF.

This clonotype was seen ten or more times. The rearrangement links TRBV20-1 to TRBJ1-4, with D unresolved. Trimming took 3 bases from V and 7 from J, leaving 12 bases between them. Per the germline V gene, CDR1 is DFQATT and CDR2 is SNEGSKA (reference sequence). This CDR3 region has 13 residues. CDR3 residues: CSARELGFEKLFF. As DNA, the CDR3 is TGCAGTGCTAGGGAGTTGGGATTTGAAAAACTGTTTTTT.

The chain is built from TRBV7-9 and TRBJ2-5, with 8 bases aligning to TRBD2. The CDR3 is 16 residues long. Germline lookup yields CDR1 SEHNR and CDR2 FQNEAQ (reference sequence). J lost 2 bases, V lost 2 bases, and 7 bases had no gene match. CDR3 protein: CASSLIQRGPQETQYF. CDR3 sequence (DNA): TGTGCCAGCAGCTTAATCCAGCGGGGGCCACAAGAGACCCAGTACTTC.

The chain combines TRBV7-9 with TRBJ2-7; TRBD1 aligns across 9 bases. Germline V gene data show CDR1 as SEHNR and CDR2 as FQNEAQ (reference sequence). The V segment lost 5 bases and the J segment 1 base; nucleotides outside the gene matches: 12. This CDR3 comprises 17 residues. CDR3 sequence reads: CASSPRTGTGPSYEQYF. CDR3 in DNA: TGTGCCAGCAGCCCGCGGACCGGGACAGGGCCTTCCTACGAGCAGTACTTC.

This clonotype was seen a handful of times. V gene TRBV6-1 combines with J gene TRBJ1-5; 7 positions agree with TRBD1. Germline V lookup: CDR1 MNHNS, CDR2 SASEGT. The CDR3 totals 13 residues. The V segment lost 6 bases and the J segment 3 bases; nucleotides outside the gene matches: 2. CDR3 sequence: CASRDRNNQPQHF. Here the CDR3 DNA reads TGTGCCAGCAGGGACAGGAACAATCAGCCCCAGCATTTT.

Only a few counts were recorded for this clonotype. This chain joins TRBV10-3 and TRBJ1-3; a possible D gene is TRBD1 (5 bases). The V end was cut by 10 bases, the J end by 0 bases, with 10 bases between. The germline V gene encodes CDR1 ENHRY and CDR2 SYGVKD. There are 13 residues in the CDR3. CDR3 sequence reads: CATRERSGNTIYF. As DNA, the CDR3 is TGTGCCACCAGGGAACGCTCTGGAAACACCATATATTTT.

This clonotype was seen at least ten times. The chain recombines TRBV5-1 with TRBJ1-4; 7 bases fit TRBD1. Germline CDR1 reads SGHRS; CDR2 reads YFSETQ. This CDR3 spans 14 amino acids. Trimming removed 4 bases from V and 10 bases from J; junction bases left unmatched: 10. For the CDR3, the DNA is TGCGCCAGCAGCCTTCAGGGGGGCGAGGGAAAACTGTTTTTT. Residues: CASSLQGGEGKLFF.

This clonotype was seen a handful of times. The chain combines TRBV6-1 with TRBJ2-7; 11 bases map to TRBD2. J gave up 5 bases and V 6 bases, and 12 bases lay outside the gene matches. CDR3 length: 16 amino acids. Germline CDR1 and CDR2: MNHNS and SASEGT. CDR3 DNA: TGTGCCAGCAGCCAATTCCCGGGACTAGCGGTAAACGAGCAGTACTTC. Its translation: CASSQFPGLAVNEQYF.

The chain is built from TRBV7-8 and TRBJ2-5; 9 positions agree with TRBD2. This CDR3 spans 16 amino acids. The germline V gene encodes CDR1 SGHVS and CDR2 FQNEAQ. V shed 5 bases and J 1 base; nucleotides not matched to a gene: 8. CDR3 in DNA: TGTGCCAGCAGCAGCCGTCTAGCGGGGACCCAAGAGACCCAGTACTTC. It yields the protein CASSSRLAGTQETQYF.

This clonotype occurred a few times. The CDR3 loop is CASSLEGQGLYNEQFF. The CDR3 nucleotides read TGTGCCAGCAGCTTAGAAGGTCAGGGGCTATACAATGAGCAGTTCTTC. The rearrangement links TRBV7-6 to TRBJ2-1; a possible D gene is TRBD1 (6 bases). Trimming shortened V by 1 base and J by 4 bases, and 14 bases separated the two germline ends. Germline V gene lookup returns CDR1 SGHVS and CDR2 FNYEAQ. The CDR3 is 16 residues long.

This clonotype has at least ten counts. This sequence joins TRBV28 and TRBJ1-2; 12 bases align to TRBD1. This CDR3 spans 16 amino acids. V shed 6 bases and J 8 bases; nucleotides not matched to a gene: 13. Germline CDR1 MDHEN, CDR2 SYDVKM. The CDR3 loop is CASSPGQGAGLRGYTF. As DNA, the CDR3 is TGTGCCAGCAGCCCGGGACAGGGGGCTGGGTTGAGGGGCTACACCTTC.

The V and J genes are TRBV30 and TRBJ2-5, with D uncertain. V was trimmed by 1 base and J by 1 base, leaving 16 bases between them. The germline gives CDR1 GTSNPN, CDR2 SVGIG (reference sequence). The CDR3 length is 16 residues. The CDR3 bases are TGTGCCTGGAGTGGGTCGGCAGACGGATTCCAAGAGACCCAGTACTTC. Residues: CAWSGSADGFQETQYF. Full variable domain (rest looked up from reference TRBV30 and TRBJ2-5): SQTIHQWPATLVQPVGSPLSLECTVEGTSNPNLYWYRQAAGRGLQLLFYSVGIGQISSEVPQNLSASRPQDRQFILSSKKLLLSDSGFYLCAWSGSADGFQETQYFGPGTRLLVL.

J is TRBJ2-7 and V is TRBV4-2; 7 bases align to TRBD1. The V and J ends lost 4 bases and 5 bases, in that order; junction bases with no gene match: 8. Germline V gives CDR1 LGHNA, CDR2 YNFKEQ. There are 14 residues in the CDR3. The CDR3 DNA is TGTGCCAGCAGCCTTCGACAGGGCAGGGACGAGCAGTACTTC. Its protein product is CASSLRQGRDEQYF.

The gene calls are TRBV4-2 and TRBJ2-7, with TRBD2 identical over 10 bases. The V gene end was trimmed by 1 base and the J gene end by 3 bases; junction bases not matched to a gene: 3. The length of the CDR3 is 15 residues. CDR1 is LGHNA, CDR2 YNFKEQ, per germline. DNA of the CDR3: TGTGCCAGCAGCCAAGTAGCGGGAGGAAACTACGAGCAGTACTTC. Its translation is CASSQVAGGNYEQYF.

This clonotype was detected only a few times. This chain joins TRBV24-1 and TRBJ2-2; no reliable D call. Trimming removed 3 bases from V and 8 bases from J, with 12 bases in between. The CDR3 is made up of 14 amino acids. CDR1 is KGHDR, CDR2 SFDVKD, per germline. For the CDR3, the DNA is TGTGCCACCAGTGATCTACATCTAACGGGGGAGCTGTTTTTT. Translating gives CATSDLHLTGELFF.

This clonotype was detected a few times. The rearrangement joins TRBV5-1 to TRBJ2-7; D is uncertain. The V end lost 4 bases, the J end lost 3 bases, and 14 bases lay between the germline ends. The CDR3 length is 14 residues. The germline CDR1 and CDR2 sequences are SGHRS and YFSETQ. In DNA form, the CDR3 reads TGCGCCAGCAGCCCCGAACTTGGAAACTACGAGCAGTACTTC. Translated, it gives CASSPELGNYEQYF.